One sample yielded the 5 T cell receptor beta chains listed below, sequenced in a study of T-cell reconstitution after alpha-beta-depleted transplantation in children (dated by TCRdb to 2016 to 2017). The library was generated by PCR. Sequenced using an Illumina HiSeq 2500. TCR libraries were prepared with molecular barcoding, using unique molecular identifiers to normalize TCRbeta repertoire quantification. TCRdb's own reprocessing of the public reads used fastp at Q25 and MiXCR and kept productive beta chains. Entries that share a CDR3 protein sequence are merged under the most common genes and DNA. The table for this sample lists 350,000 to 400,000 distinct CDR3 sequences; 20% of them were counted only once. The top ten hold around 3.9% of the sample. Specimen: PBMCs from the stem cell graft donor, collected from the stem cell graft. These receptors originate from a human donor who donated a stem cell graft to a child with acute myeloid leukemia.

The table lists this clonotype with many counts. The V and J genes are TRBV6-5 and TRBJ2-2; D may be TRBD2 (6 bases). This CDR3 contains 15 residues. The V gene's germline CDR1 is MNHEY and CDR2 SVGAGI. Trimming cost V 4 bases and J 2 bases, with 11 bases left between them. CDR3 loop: CASSSLAYNTGELFF. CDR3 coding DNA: TGTGCCAGCAGTTCTCTAGCGTACAACACCGGGGAGCTGTTTTTT.

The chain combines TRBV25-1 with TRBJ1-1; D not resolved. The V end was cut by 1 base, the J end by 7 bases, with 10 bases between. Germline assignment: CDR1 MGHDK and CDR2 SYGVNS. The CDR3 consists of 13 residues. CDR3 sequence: CASSESTLFEAFF. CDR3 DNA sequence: TGTGCCAGCAGTGAATCCACGTTGTTTGAAGCTTTCTTT.

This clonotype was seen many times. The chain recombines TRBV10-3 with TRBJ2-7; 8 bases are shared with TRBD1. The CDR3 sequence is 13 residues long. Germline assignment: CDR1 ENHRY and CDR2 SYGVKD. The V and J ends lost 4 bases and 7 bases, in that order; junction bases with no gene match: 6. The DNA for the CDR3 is TGTGCCATCAGTGGGGGCAGGGGGCAGGAGCAGTACTTC. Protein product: CAISGGRGQEQYF.

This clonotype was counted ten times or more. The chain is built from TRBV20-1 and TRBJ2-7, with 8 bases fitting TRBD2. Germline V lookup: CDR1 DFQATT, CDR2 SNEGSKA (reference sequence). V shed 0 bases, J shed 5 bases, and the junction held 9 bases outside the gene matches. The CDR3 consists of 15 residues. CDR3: CSARDRAGGQNEQYF. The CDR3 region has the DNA TGCAGTGCTAGAGATAGGGCGGGAGGTCAAAACGAGCAGTACTTC.

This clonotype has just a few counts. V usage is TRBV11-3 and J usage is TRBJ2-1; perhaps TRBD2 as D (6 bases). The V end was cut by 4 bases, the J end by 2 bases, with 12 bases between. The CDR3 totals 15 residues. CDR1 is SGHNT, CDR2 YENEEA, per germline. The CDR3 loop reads CASSSGAGTYNEQFF. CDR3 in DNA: TGTGCCAGCAGCTCCGGGGCGGGAACCTACAATGAGCAGTTCTTC.